What follows are 12 T cell receptor beta chains derived from one specimen sequenced in a study of blood T cells in healthy people across ages. With a J-beta primer mix and a sample-barcoded 5' primer, a second PCR ran 7 to 11 cycles. TCRdb recomputed calls from the 5' RACE reads with MiXCR, one row per CDR3 protein. Of 850,000 to 950,000 distinct CDR3 sequences in the sample, 25% to 30% were seen once. The sequencing input was blood. The source of these receptors is a woman of 80 years or more in good health.

The J gene is TRBJ2-1, the V gene TRBV20-1, with 12 bases lining up with TRBD2. This CDR3 is 15 amino acids long. The germline V gene has CDR1 DFQATT and CDR2 SNEGSKA (reference sequence). V lost 2 bases to trimming and J lost 7 bases; unmatched junction nucleotides: 6. The CDR3 DNA sequence: TGCAGTGCTAGATCTAGCGGGAGGGACGGGAATGAGCAGTTCTTC. Its protein is CSARSSGRDGNEQFF.

This clonotype appeared many times. In DNA, the CDR3 is TGTGCCAGCCGAGAAGGGCGGACGTCGGTTTTCTTT. Its protein product is CASREGRTSVFF. The genes are TRBV12-3 or TRBV12-4 and TRBJ1-1; D is undetermined. The CDR3 has 12 residues. V shed 8 bases and J shed 13 bases, with 20 bases lying between them.

As to this clonotype: A clone one base away is much larger, so this may be a read error. The CDR3 does not close with the conserved phenylalanine or tryptophan, likely indicating a read error. The chain carries TRBV15 and TRBJ1-4; 12 nucleotides align to TRBD1. The ends lost 6 bases at V and 4 bases at J; junction bases unmatched: 3. The length of the CDR3 is 15 residues. Germline lookup yields CDR1 LNHNV and CDR2 YYDKDF (reference sequence). The DNA of the CDR3 is TGTGCCACCAGAAGGGACAGGGGGCTTAATGAAAAACTGTTTTGT. It yields the protein CATRRDRGLNEKLFC.

This rearrangement joins TRBV9 to TRBJ2-7; 8 bases are a match to TRBD1. The V and J ends lost 0 bases and 3 bases, in that order; junction bases with no gene match: 5. The CDR3 contains 15 residues. Germline V gene lookup returns CDR1 SGDLS and CDR2 YYNGEE. The CDR3 DNA reads as TGTGCCAGCAGCGTAGGACAGGGGTATTACTACGAGCAGTACTTC. It is translated as CASSVGQGYYYEQYF.

The V and J genes are TRBV19 and TRBJ2-1; D is uncertain. Germline values: CDR1 LNHDA, CDR2 SQIVND (reference sequence). CDR3 length: 13 residues. Between the trimmed V and J ends, which lost 5 bases and 5 bases, there was a span of 10 bases. DNA for the CDR3: TGTGCCAGTAGTTTGGCTAGGAACAATGAGCAGTTCTTC. It yields the protein CASSLARNNEQFF.

This clonotype was counted ten times or more. V is TRBV27 and J is TRBJ1-4; D gene ambiguous. This CDR3 has 15 amino acids. V shed 5 bases and J shed 8 bases, with 18 bases lying between them. CDR1 and CDR2 (germline): MNHEY, SMNVEV (reference sequence). As DNA, the CDR3 is TGTGCCAGCAGTACCACGCGGGTAGCGGTCGAAAAACTGTTTTTT. Residues: CASSTTRVAVEKLFF.

About this clonotype itself: This may arise from a read error, as a much more abundant clone is one base away. CDR3 nucleotide sequence: TGTGCCAGCAGTTTCCTAGCGGGCTACAATGAGCAGTACTTC. Translation: CASSFLAGYNEQYF. The chain has TRBV27 and TRBJ2-1, with 8 bases identical to TRBD2. The end of the DNA aligns better with TRBJ2-7, so the J call may be wrong. The CDR3 sequence is 14 residues long. Germline V CDR1 and CDR2: MNHEY, SMNVEV (reference sequence).

The chain has TRBV6-2 or TRBV6-3 and TRBJ2-2; perhaps TRBD2 as D (5 bases). The length of the CDR3 is 17 residues. With 2 bases removed from V and 1 base from J, the gap between germline ends came to 14 bases. CDR1 MNHEY and CDR2 SVGEGT come from the germline V gene. CDR3 protein: CASSYPHQAGNTGELFF. The CDR3, as DNA: TGTGCCAGCAGTTACCCCCACCAGGCGGGGAACACCGGGGAGCTGTTTTTT.

This clonotype has a count of ten or more. V and J are TRBV5-1 and TRBJ2-3; D tentatively fits TRBD1 or TRBD2 (5 bases each). Per germline, CDR1 SGHRS and CDR2 YFSETQ. Trimming pared 3 bases from V and 4 bases from J, leaving 12 bases between. CDR3 length equals 14 residues. CDR3 nucleotides: TGCGCCAGCAGCTCCCAGGGAGTGGCAGATACGCAGTATTTT. It is translated as CASSSQGVADTQYF.

This clonotype was seen ten or more times. The genes are TRBV7-2 and TRBJ2-3; 7 nucleotides match TRBD2. The CDR3 contains 15 residues. The V and J ends lost 5 bases and 2 bases, in that order; junction bases with no gene match: 7. Germline V CDR1 and CDR2: SGHTA, FQGNSA. CDR3 residues: CASSQRTSYTDTQYF. Written as DNA, the CDR3 is TGTGCCAGCAGCCAGCGGACTAGTTACACAGATACGCAGTATTTT. The full variable domain, in which reference TRBV7-2 and TRBJ2-3 provide the parts outside the CDR3, is GAGVSQSPSNKVTEKGKDVELRCDPISGHTALYWYRQSLGQGLEFLIYFQGNSAPDKSGLPSDRFSAERTGGSVSTLTIQRTQQEDSAVYLCASSQRTSYTDTQYFGPGTRLTVL.

The sample holds many counts of this clonotype. The CDR3 DNA follows: TGTGCCAGCAGCTTGGTAGCGACTAGCACAGATACGCAGTATTTT. Its translation: CASSLVATSTDTQYF. V usage is TRBV7-2 and J usage is TRBJ2-3; the D gene is possibly TRBD2 (5 bases). The CDR3 is made up of 15 amino acids. Per the germline V gene, CDR1 is SGHTA and CDR2 is FQGNSA. Trimming stripped 3 bases from V and 0 bases from J, with 10 bases between.

The CDR3 DNA is TGTGCCTGGAGTAGGGTGAACACTGAAGCTTTCTTT. Protein: CAWSRVNTEAFF. The chain uses TRBV30 and TRBJ1-1; D not resolved. Germline CDR1 GTSNPN, CDR2 SVGIG (reference sequence). This CDR3 is built from 12 residues. Trimming removed 2 bases from V and 0 bases from J, with 4 bases in between.